This record concerns one T cell receptor beta chain sequence. Each CDR3 protein gets one entry after TCRdb re-called the 5' RACE reads with MiXCR. The sample holds 550,000 to 600,000 distinct CDR3 sequences, 15% to 20% seen once. This specimen comes from a study of T-cell memory formation after mild COVID-19. Germline CDR1 and CDR2: SGHRS and YFSETQ. The CDR3 is 14 residues long. V was cut by 0 bases and J by 6 bases, with 12 bases left in between. The chain carries TRBV5-1 and TRBJ1-2; D not certain. What was sequenced was PBMCs or a T cell subset sorted from them (not recorded which). This clonotype originated in an adult woman who had mild COVID-19 (a few samples of this study predate the infection). Cell type and time point are not known. The DNA of the CDR3 is TGCGCCAGCAGCTTGGGTCCGGCCCGGGATGGCTACACCTTC. Residues: CASSLGPARDGYTF.